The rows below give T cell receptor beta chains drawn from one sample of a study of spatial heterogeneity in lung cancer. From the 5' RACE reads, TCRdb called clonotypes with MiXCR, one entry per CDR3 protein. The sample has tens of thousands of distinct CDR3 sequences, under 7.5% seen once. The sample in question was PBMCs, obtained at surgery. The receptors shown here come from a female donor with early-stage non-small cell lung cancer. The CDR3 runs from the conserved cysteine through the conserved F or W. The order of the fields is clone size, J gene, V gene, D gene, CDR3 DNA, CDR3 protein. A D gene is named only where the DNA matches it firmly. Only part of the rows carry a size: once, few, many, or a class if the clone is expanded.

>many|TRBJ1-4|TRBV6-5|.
TGTGCCAGCAAGCGGGGTTTGTCAACCTCGATCGAGGATGAAAAACTGTTTTTT
CASKRGLSTSIEDEKLFF
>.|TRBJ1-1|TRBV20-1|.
TGCAGTGCTAGAGGACAGCCGAACACTGAAGCTTTCTTT
CSARGQPNTEAFF
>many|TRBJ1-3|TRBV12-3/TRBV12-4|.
TGTGCCAGCAGCCCGGACCGTCCGCTCTCTGGAAACACCATATATTTT
CASSPDRPLSGNTIYF
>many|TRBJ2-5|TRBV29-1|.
TGCAGCGTCGTCCAAGAGACCCAGTACTTC
CSVVQETQYF
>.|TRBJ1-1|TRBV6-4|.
TGTGCCAGCAGTGAAAATCCGTCTGCACCCACTGAAGCTTTCTTT
CASSENPSAPTEAFF
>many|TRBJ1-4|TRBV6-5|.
TGTGCCACCTGGGGCCTGGATGGGTTTAAGGAAAAACTGTTTTTT
CATWGLDGFKEKLFF
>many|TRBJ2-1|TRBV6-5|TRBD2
TGTGCCAGCAGTTACTCAGGCGGGGGGAGGGTTGGGCAGTTCTTC
CASSYSGGGRVGQFF
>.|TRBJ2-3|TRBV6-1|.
TGTGCCAGCAAGACCGGGCCAAGTAACACAGATACGCAGTATTTT
CASKTGPSNTDTQYF
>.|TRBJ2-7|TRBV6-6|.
TGTGCCAGCAGTCTGATAGGTGAGCAGTACTTC
CASSLIGEQYF
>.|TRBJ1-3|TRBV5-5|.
TGTGCCAGCAGCTTTAGTCGGACGGAGAACACCATATATTTT
CASSFSRTENTIYF
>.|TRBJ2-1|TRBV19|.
TGTGCCAGTAGACCCTTCGGGACCGATTACAATGAGCAGTTCTTC
CASRPFGTDYNEQFF
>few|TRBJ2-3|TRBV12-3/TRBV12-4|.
TGTGCCAGCAGTTTACTGGCCGGGTTTAGAGATACGCAGTATTTT
CASSLLAGFRDTQYF
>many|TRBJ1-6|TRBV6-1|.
TGTGCCAGCAGTGAAGCGGTCGGGACACACTATAATTCACCCCTCCACTTT
CASSEAVGTHYNSPLHF
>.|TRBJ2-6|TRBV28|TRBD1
TGTGCCAGCAGACCGACAGGGTCTCCGTCTGGGGCCAACGTCCTGACTTTC
CASRPTGSPSGANVLTF
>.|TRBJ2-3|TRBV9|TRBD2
TGTGCCAGCGGAACCGGGACTAGGCGAGATACGCAGTATTTT
CASGTGTRRDTQYF
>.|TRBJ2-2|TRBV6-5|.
TGTGCCTCAGCAAGCGGGCACACCGGGGAGCTGTTTTTT
CASASGHTGELFF
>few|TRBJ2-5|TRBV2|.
TGTGCCAGCATACGGGACCGACGAGAGACCCAGTACTTC
CASIRDRRETQYF
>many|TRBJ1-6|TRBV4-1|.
TGCGCCAGCAGGAGGGTCGGATCACCCCTCCACTTT
CASRRVGSPLHF
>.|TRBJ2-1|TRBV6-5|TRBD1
TGTGCCAGCAGTTACTTGAGACAGGGGGCATCGAATGAGCAGTTCTTC
CASSYLRQGASNEQFF
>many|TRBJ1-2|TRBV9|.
TGTGCCAGCAGCGATGACTTCTATGGCTACACCTTC
CASSDDFYGYTF
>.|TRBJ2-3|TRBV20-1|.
TGCAGTGCAGCCACACCGGGACCAACCACAGATACGCAGTATTTT
CSAATPGPTTDTQYF
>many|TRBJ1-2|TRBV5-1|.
TGCGCCAGCAGCTTGGAGGTCGGGACAAGAGGCGGCTACACCTTC
CASSLEVGTRGGYTF
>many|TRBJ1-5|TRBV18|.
TGTGCCAGCTCACCGTTCAATCAGCCCCAGCATTTT
CASSPFNQPQHF
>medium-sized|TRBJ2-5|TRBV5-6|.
TGTGCCAGCAGGAGAAGGGGGGCGGAAGAGACCCAGTACTTC
CASRRRGAEETQYF
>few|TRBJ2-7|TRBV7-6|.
TGTGCCAGCAGCTTATCCAAAGCCTACGAGCAGTACTTC
CASSLSKAYEQYF
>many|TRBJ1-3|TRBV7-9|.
TGTGCCAGCAGCTTAGATGGCAGCTCTGGAAACACCATATATTTT
CASSLDGSSGNTIYF
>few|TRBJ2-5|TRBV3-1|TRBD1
TGTGCCAGCGCCCTCCAGGGGGAAGAGACCCAGTACTTC
CASALQGEETQYF
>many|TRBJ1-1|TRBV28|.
TGTGCCAGCACCACTGGGATGGGCTTTGGGGCGAGGGACACTGAAGCTTTCTTT
CASTTGMGFGARDTEAFF
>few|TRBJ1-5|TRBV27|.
TGTGCCAGCAGAAGAGGGGCAGAGGGTCAGCCCCAGCATTTT
CASRRGAEGQPQHF
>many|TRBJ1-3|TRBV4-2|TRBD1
TGTGCCAGCACGCCACGACAGGGGGGCCTCTCTGGAAACACCATATATTTT
CASTPRQGGLSGNTIYF
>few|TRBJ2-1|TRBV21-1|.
TGTGCCAGCAGCTACCGGACAGTAGACAATGAGCAGTTCTTC
CASSYRTVDNEQFF
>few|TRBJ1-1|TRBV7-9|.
TGTGCCAGCAGCTTACCCGGGGGGAACACTGAAGCTTTCTTT
CASSLPGGNTEAFF
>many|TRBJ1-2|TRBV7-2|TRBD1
TGTGCCAGCAGCTCCGGACAGGGCGTCTATGGCTACACCTTC
CASSSGQGVYGYTF
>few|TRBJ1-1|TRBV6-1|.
TGTGCCAGCAGTCCCCGAACGGGGGTTAGGGCTGAAGCTTTCTTT
CASSPRTGVRAEAFF